These T cell receptor beta chains were read from a single sample in a study of OX40 agonist ivuxolimab in advanced cancers. Only in-frame clones appear in the TCRdb table, and some are missing; sequencing was by immunoSEQ multiplex PCR. The sample yields nearly 80,000 clones, about 91% seen once. Sequences were derived from CD4+ or CD8+ T cells sorted from blood, sampled in a trial of the OX40 agonist ivuxolimab. These receptor sequences come from an adult with an advanced solid tumor such as melanoma, head and neck, liver or kidney cancer. Both conserved end residues are part of each CDR3. A D gene is named only where the DNA matches it firmly. The size field is filled for only some rows; it gives once, few, many or a size class.

clone size: .
D gene: .
J gene: TRBJ2-1
V gene: TRBV6-4
CDR3 DNA: TGTGCCAGCAGTGACTTTGACTCACCCGGCAATGAGCAGTTCTTC
CDR3 protein: CASSDFDSPGNEQFF

clone size: .
D gene: TRBD2
J gene: TRBJ2-1
V gene: TRBV11-3
CDR3 DNA: TGTGCCAGCAGCCTCGGACTAGCGGGAGCGAATGAGCAGTTCTTC
CDR3 protein: CASSLGLAGANEQFF

clone size: once
D gene: .
J gene: TRBJ1-2
V gene: TRBV19
CDR3 DNA: TGTGCCACCTCGGAGGACGGTAACTATGGCTACACCTTC
CDR3 protein: CATSEDGNYGYTF

clone size: .
D gene: .
J gene: TRBJ2-3
V gene: TRBV27
CDR3 DNA: TGTGCCAGCAGACAATCCGGGACAGATACGCAGTATTTT
CDR3 protein: CASRQSGTDTQYF

clone size: .
D gene: .
J gene: TRBJ2-1
V gene: TRBV4-1
CDR3 DNA: TGCGCCAGCAGCCAAGGTCCGGGGGAGGTCTACAATGAGCAGTTCTTC
CDR3 protein: CASSQGPGEVYNEQFF

clone size: .
D gene: .
J gene: TRBJ1-3
V gene: TRBV30
CDR3 DNA: TGTGCCTGGGCCACGGGACGGAACTCTGGAAACACCATATATTTT
CDR3 protein: CAWATGRNSGNTIYF

clone size: .
D gene: .
J gene: TRBJ2-5
V gene: TRBV21-1
CDR3 DNA: TGTGCCAGCAGCACCGATAGCGTTTCGAAGACCCAGTACTTC
CDR3 protein: CASSTDSVSKTQYF

clone size: .
D gene: .
J gene: TRBJ2-1
V gene: TRBV4-2
CDR3 DNA: TGTGCCAGCAGCCAAGGTACGGGAGACTCCTACAATGAGCAGTTCTTC
CDR3 protein: CASSQGTGDSYNEQFF

clone size: .
D gene: .
J gene: TRBJ2-6
V gene: TRBV5-1
CDR3 DNA: TGCGCCAGCGTATCGAGACAGGATAGCTCTGGGGCCAACGTCCTGACTTTC
CDR3 protein: CASVSRQDSSGANVLTF

clone size: .
D gene: TRBD2
J gene: TRBJ2-7
V gene: TRBV6-1
CDR3 DNA: TGTGCCAGCAGTGAGGGACTAGCGGGATACTACGAGCAGTACTTC
CDR3 protein: CASSEGLAGYYEQYF

clone size: .
D gene: .
J gene: TRBJ1-4
V gene: TRBV2
CDR3 DNA: TGTGCCAGCAGTGAGGCAGGGTTGGGTGAAAAACTGTTTTTT
CDR3 protein: CASSEAGLGEKLFF

clone size: once
D gene: .
J gene: TRBJ2-5
V gene: TRBV7-8
CDR3 DNA: TGTGCCAGCAGCTTTAGGACACCTCAAGAGACCCAGTACTTC
CDR3 protein: CASSFRTPQETQYF

clone size: .
D gene: TRBD1
J gene: TRBJ1-3
V gene: TRBV5-8
CDR3 DNA: TGTGCCAGCAGCAGGGGACAGGGAGGCTCTGGAAACACCATATATTTT
CDR3 protein: CASSRGQGGSGNTIYF

clone size: .
D gene: .
J gene: TRBJ1-4
V gene: TRBV5-1
CDR3 DNA: TGCGCCAGCAGACAGGGAGCGAGGGAAAAACTGTTTTTT
CDR3 protein: CASRQGAREKLFF

clone size: once
D gene: .
J gene: TRBJ2-3
V gene: TRBV6-6
CDR3 DNA: TGTGCCAGCAGACGCGCCACAGATACGCAGTATTTT
CDR3 protein: CASRRATDTQYF

clone size: .
D gene: .
J gene: TRBJ2-7
V gene: TRBV7-2
CDR3 DNA: TGTGCCAGCAGCTTAGGCGGGCCTCCCTACGAGCAGTACTTC
CDR3 protein: CASSLGGPPYEQYF

clone size: .
D gene: TRBD1
J gene: TRBJ1-3
V gene: TRBV12-5
CDR3 DNA: TGTGCTAGTGGTGCCGGGACAGGGGGCGCAGCCTCTCTTGGAAACACCATATATTTT
CDR3 protein: CASGAGTGGAASLGNTIYF

clone size: .
D gene: .
J gene: TRBJ1-5
V gene: TRBV6-5
CDR3 DNA: TGTGCCAGCAGTTACTCACAGGCTAGCGGCCAGCCCCAGCATTTT
CDR3 protein: CASSYSQASGQPQHF

clone size: .
D gene: .
J gene: TRBJ2-7
V gene: TRBV7-8
CDR3 DNA: TGTGCCAGCAGTGTCAGTGAGGTAGGGCGGGAGCAGTACTTC
CDR3 protein: CASSVSEVGREQYF

clone size: .
D gene: .
J gene: TRBJ1-2
V gene: TRBV5-1
CDR3 DNA: TGCGCCAGCAGCTTGAGAAACGGAGCTAACTATGGCTACACCTTC
CDR3 protein: CASSLRNGANYGYTF

clone size: once
D gene: TRBD2
J gene: TRBJ2-2
V gene: TRBV28
CDR3 DNA: TGTGCCAGCAGTTCCCGACTAGCGGGAGACACCGGGGAGCTGTTTTTT
CDR3 protein: CASSSRLAGDTGELFF

clone size: once
D gene: .
J gene: TRBJ1-2
V gene: TRBV6-1
CDR3 DNA: TGTGCCAGCGGGACGTCGGACTATGGCTACACCTTC
CDR3 protein: CASGTSDYGYTF

clone size: once
D gene: .
J gene: TRBJ1-2
V gene: TRBV2
CDR3 DNA: TGTGCCTCCCTTCGGGTCGGTAACTATGGCTACACCTTC
CDR3 protein: CASLRVGNYGYTF

clone size: .
D gene: .
J gene: TRBJ2-1
V gene: TRBV5-1
CDR3 DNA: TGCGCCAGCAGCTTGCAACAGTACAATGAGCAGTTCTTC
CDR3 protein: CASSLQQYNEQFF

clone size: .
D gene: TRBD2
J gene: TRBJ2-1
V gene: TRBV9
CDR3 DNA: TGTGCCAGCAGCGTAGCTACTAGCGATAATGAGCAGTTCTTC
CDR3 protein: CASSVATSDNEQFF

clone size: .
D gene: .
J gene: TRBJ1-2
V gene: TRBV29-1
CDR3 DNA: TGCAGCGTTGAAGATAGGGCCAGGGAGGATAGTGGCTACACCTTC
CDR3 protein: CSVEDRAREDSGYTF

clone size: .
D gene: .
J gene: TRBJ2-7
V gene: TRBV12-5
CDR3 DNA: TGTGCTAGTGGTCCGTCCGTCTACGAGCAGTACTTC
CDR3 protein: CASGPSVYEQYF

clone size: .
D gene: TRBD1
J gene: TRBJ1-3
V gene: TRBV7-9
CDR3 DNA: TGTGCCAGCAGCTTTCAGGGGGACGGAGGCACCATATATTTT
CDR3 protein: CASSFQGDGGTIYF

clone size: .
D gene: .
J gene: TRBJ2-5
V gene: TRBV7-9
CDR3 DNA: TGTGCCAGCAGCTTGGGGTACCAAGAGACCCAGTACTTC
CDR3 protein: CASSLGYQETQYF

clone size: .
D gene: .
J gene: TRBJ1-1
V gene: TRBV5-1
CDR3 DNA: TGCGCCAGCAGCTTGGAACATAGGGTGAGCACTGAAGCTTTCTTT
CDR3 protein: CASSLEHRVSTEAFF

clone size: .
D gene: TRBD1
J gene: TRBJ2-7
V gene: TRBV7-9
CDR3 DNA: TGTGCCAGCAGCTCCGGGACAGGGGCCTACGAGCAGTACTTC
CDR3 protein: CASSSGTGAYEQYF

clone size: .
D gene: .
J gene: TRBJ1-6
V gene: TRBV30
CDR3 DNA: TGTGCCTGGAGTCCTTTCCGGTCAGGGCCTACACCCCTCCACTTT
CDR3 protein: CAWSPFRSGPTPLHF

clone size: .
D gene: .
J gene: TRBJ1-3
V gene: TRBV28
CDR3 DNA: TGTGCCAGCAGTTTGTTTGAGGTCTCTGGAAACACCATATATTTT
CDR3 protein: CASSLFEVSGNTIYF

clone size: .
D gene: .
J gene: TRBJ2-2
V gene: TRBV14
CDR3 DNA: TGTGCCAGCAGCCAAGTTAGGGGCGTGAACACCGGGGAGCTGTTTTTT
CDR3 protein: CASSQVRGVNTGELFF

clone size: once
D gene: .
J gene: TRBJ1-2
V gene: TRBV7-9
CDR3 DNA: TGTGCCAGCAGCTTAGAACTCCTATACTATGGCTACACCTTC
CDR3 protein: CASSLELLYYGYTF

clone size: .
D gene: TRBD1
J gene: TRBJ1-5
V gene: TRBV28
CDR3 DNA: TGTGCCGTCCCCGGGACAGGGGGTCAGCCCCAGCATTTT
CDR3 protein: CAVPGTGGQPQHF

clone size: .
D gene: .
J gene: TRBJ1-2
V gene: TRBV27
CDR3 DNA: TGTGCCAGCAGTCAATCAAGGTTAGAGTATGGCTACACCTTC
CDR3 protein: CASSQSRLEYGYTF

clone size: .
D gene: TRBD1
J gene: TRBJ2-1
V gene: TRBV19
CDR3 DNA: TGTGCCAGTAGTATCCCCGACAGGGGCGCCTACAATGAGCAGTTCTTC
CDR3 protein: CASSIPDRGAYNEQFF

clone size: few
D gene: TRBD1
J gene: TRBJ1-1
V gene: TRBV11-1
CDR3 DNA: TGTGCCAGCAGCGTCAGGGGGCTAACTGAAGCTTTCTTT
CDR3 protein: CASSVRGLTEAFF

clone size: once
D gene: TRBD2
J gene: TRBJ2-5
V gene: TRBV19
CDR3 DNA: TGTGCCGCGGGGCGGGAGCTCGGGGAGACCCAGTACTTC
CDR3 protein: CAAGRELGETQYF

clone size: .
D gene: TRBD1
J gene: TRBJ2-1
V gene: TRBV15
CDR3 DNA: TGTGCCACCAGCAGAAGGACAGGGGGCATGGAGCAGTTCTTC
CDR3 protein: CATSRRTGGMEQFF

clone size: once
D gene: .
J gene: TRBJ1-2
V gene: TRBV27
CDR3 DNA: TGTGCCAGCAGTCCCCGGACAAAACATAACTATGGCTACACCTTC
CDR3 protein: CASSPRTKHNYGYTF

clone size: .
D gene: .
J gene: TRBJ2-5
V gene: TRBV27
CDR3 DNA: TGTGCCAGCAGTTTGGAGGGCAGGGGCGAGACCCAGTACTTC
CDR3 protein: CASSLEGRGETQYF

clone size: .
D gene: .
J gene: TRBJ2-2
V gene: TRBV5-1
CDR3 DNA: TGCGCCAGCAGCTTGGGTGCAACGAACACCGGGGAGCTGTTTTTT
CDR3 protein: CASSLGATNTGELFF

clone size: .
D gene: .
J gene: TRBJ2-3
V gene: TRBV5-1
CDR3 DNA: TGCGCCAGCAGGTCTCCTAGCACAGATACGCAGTATTTT
CDR3 protein: CASRSPSTDTQYF